This entry features one T cell receptor (beta chain) sequence. Its antigen is as yet unknown. The entry originates in a study of T cell responses to AZD1222 COVID-19 vaccine. At the level of the study: Second-dose intervals of approximately 4 or approximately 12 weeks were pooled.

Trimming pared 2 bases from V and 2 bases from J, leaving 15 bases between. Germline CDR1 and CDR2: SGHTA and FQGNSA. This CDR3 spans 16 amino acids. Study-level results: Nearly half of the spike-specific TCRs reportedly recognize variant regions that carry no mutations. Of the AZD1222 recipients, only 5 to 7 were seropositive at baseline. Donors were chiefly white British, with a greater number of females, and clonal diversity was perhaps underestimated.

The protocol was immunoSEQ multiplex PCR, while the TCRdb copy is restricted to in-frame clones and leaves out a portion. The sample has more than 110,000 clones, roughly 89% seen once. The chain recombines TRBV7-2 with TRBJ1-2; tentative D call: TRBD1 (6 bases). The sequencing here drew on peripheral blood, taken on day 0 of AZD1222 vaccination. The sequence came from an adult in good health. CDR3 amino acids: CASSLRWDIRNYGYTF. The CDR3, as DNA: TGTGCCAGCAGCTTACGGTGGGACATCAGAAACTATGGCTACACCTTC.